This TCR beta chain was identified in a study of CXCR3-negative and CXCR3-positive naive CD8 T cells. Worth noting for this clonotype: Its antigen is undetermined.

Study-level points and caveats: CXCR3-positive naive cells carried more hydrophobic TRB CDR3s than CXCR3-negative ones.

5' RACE that incorporated UMI labels was used to prepare the TRB cDNA libraries. No DNA is given; TCRdb re-called the 5' RACE reads and lists each CDR3 protein once. Its table records 140,000 to 150,000 distinct CDR3 sequences. Germline V gives CDR1 DFQATT, CDR2 SNEGSKA (reference sequence). The CDR3 covers 14 residues. The sample consisted of naive CXCR3+ CD8+ T cells from blood. The subset: CD45RO-CCR7+CD27+CD95- naive CD8+ T cells expressing CXCR3 (TNR3+). This chain links TRBV20-1 with TRBJ2-1; TCRdb gives TRBD1 as the D gene, but with no DNA this cannot be confirmed. The receptor was isolated from a human donor in good health. Some clones in this sample may be carry-over from other donors' samples. The CDR3: CSARDLGASYEQFF.